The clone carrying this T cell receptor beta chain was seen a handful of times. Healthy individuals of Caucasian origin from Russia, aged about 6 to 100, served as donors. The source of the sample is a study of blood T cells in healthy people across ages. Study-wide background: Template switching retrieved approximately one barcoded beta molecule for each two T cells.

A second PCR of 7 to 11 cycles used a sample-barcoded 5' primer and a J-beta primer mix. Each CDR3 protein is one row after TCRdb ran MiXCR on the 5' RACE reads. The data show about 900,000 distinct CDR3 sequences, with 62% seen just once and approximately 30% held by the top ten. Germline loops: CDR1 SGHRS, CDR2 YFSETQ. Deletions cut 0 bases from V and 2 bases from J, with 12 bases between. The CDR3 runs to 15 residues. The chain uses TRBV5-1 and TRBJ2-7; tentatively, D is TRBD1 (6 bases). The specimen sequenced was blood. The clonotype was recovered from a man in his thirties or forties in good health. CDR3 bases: TGCGCCAGCAGCTTGGACAGGACAGCCACCTACGAGCAGTACTTC. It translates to CASSLDRTATYEQYF.